This T cell receptor beta chain originates from a study of T-cell reconstitution after alpha-beta-depleted transplantation in children. The CDR3 is 16 amino acids. J gave up 2 bases and V 4 bases, and 8 bases lay outside the gene matches. Germline V gene sequence: CDR1 SGHKS, CDR2 YYEKEE (reference sequence). The TCRbeta library incorporated unique molecular identifiers. TCRdb used MiXCR to reprocess the PCR reads, holding one entry per CDR3 protein. The table includes 380,000 or so distinct CDR3 sequences, roughly 13% detected once. The specimen was PBMCs, collected from the stem cell graft. J is TRBJ2-3 and V is TRBV5-5, with 9 bases fitting TRBD2. The clonotype comes from a human donor who donated a stem cell graft to a child with Fanconi anemia. The CDR3 loop is CASSPLTSGVTDTQYF. Here the CDR3 DNA reads TGTGCCAGCAGCCCTTTGACTAGCGGTGTCACAGATACGCAGTATTTT.